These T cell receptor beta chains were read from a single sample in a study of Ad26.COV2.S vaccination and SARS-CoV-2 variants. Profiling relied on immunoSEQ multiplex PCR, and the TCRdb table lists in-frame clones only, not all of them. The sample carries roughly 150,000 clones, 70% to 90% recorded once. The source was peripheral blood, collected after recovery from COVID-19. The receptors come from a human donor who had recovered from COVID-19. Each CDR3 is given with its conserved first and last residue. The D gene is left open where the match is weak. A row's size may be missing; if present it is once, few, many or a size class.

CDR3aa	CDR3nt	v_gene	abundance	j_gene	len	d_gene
CASSSLRGRGYTF	TGTGCCAGCAGCAGCCTCCGAGGGAGAGGCTACACCTTC	TRBV7-9	.	TRBJ1-2	13	.
CASSFGGSRNSPLHF	TGTGCCAGCAGTTTCGGGGGGTCGAGGAATTCACCCCTCCACTTT	TRBV27	.	TRBJ1-6	15	.
CASSLALAGQETQYF	TGTGCCAGCAGCTTAGCTCTAGCGGGGCAAGAGACCCAGTACTTC	TRBV7-2	.	TRBJ2-5	15	TRBD2
CASRGRLNQPQHF	TGTGCCAGCAGGGGACGGTTAAATCAGCCCCAGCATTTT	TRBV2	.	TRBJ1-5	13	.
CASSSKPPQALVFYGYTF	TGTGCCAGCAGTTCAAAACCACCCCAGGCGCTGGTTTTCTATGGCTACACCTTC	TRBV27	.	TRBJ1-2	18	.
CASSGFLGVDYGYTF	TGTGCCAGCAGTGGGTTCCTCGGGGTAGACTATGGCTACACCTTC	TRBV25-1	.	TRBJ1-2	15	.
CASSGGGNTGELFF	TGTGCCAGCTCAGGAGGGGGAAACACCGGGGAGCTGTTTTTT	TRBV18	.	TRBJ2-2	14	.
CASSKDSPHEQYF	TGTGCCAGCAGTAAGGACAGCCCCCACGAGCAGTACTTC	TRBV6-6	few	TRBJ2-7	13	.
CAISEWDRKNYEQYF	TGTGCCATCAGTGAGTGGGACAGGAAGAATTACGAGCAGTACTTC	TRBV10-3	.	TRBJ2-7	15	TRBD1
CASSFSRGQGTFSYNEQFF	TGTGCCAGCAGCTTCAGCCGAGGACAGGGGACCTTTTCCTACAATGAGCAGTTCTTC	TRBV11-2	.	TRBJ2-1	19	TRBD1
CASTLTGGNEQFF	TGTGCCAGCACCCTGACAGGGGGCAATGAGCAGTTCTTC	TRBV6-5	once	TRBJ2-1	13	TRBD1
CASSKGVGYEQFF	TGTGCCAGCAGCAAAGGGGTAGGGTATGAGCAGTTCTTC	TRBV21-1	.	TRBJ2-1	13	.
CASSQEGRRNGYTF	TGCGCCAGCAGCCAAGAAGGTCGCAGGAATGGCTACACCTTC	TRBV4-3	.	TRBJ1-2	14	.
CASSPSMNTEAFF	TGTGCCAGTAGCCCCTCCATGAACACTGAAGCTTTCTTT	TRBV19	.	TRBJ1-1	13	.
CASSEASEGAFYEQYF	TGTGCCAGCAGTGAAGCGAGTGAGGGAGCTTTCTACGAGCAGTACTTC	TRBV6-1	.	TRBJ2-7	16	.
CASGDRTINQPQHF	TGTGCCAGCGGGGACAGAACTATAAATCAGCCCCAGCATTTT	TRBV19	few	TRBJ1-5	14	TRBD1
CASSLKVSGNTIYF	TGTGCCAGCAGTTTAAAGGTCTCTGGAAACACCATATATTTT	TRBV28	.	TRBJ1-3	14	.
CASSQGVVSIQEQFF	TGCGCCAGCAGCCAAGGCGTCGTATCGATACAGGAGCAGTTCTTC	TRBV4-3	.	TRBJ2-1	15	.
CASSANRGLNEKLFF	TGTGCCAGCAGCGCTAACAGGGGGCTTAATGAAAAACTGTTTTTT	TRBV5-4	.	TRBJ1-4	15	TRBD1
CASSQVLSGRETQYF	TGCGCCAGCAGCCAAGTTTTGTCGGGGCGGGAGACCCAGTACTTC	TRBV4-1	.	TRBJ2-5	15	.
CASSIVKNTEAFF	TGTGCCAGTAGTATCGTTAAGAACACTGAAGCTTTCTTT	TRBV19	.	TRBJ1-1	13	.
CASSYSLGRYEQYF	TGTGCCAGCAGTTACTCCTTGGGTCGGTACGAGCAGTACTTC	TRBV6-2/TRBV6-3	few	TRBJ2-7	14	.
CASSGGAHDNYGYTF	TGTGCCAGCAGCGGGGGGGCACATGATAACTATGGCTACACCTTC	TRBV6-5	few	TRBJ1-2	15	.
CASSWGDRPNYGYTF	TGTGCCAGCAGCTGGGGAGACAGGCCTAACTATGGCTACACCTTC	TRBV5-6	.	TRBJ1-2	15	.
CAISERQGGNQPQHF	TGTGCCATCAGTGAAAGACAGGGCGGCAATCAGCCCCAGCATTTT	TRBV10-3	.	TRBJ1-5	15	TRBD1
CATSQTDYYGYTF	TGTGCCACCAGCCAAACAGACTACTATGGCTACACCTTC	TRBV24-1	.	TRBJ1-2	13	.
CASSLTASGGAWEFF	TGTGCCAGCAGCTTAACGGCTAGCGGGGGGGCTTGGGAGTTCTTC	TRBV11-2	.	TRBJ2-1	15	TRBD2
CASSIDGVVAGPFLNTGELFF	TGTGCCAGTAGTATAGATGGGGTAGTGGCAGGGCCCTTCCTTAACACCGGGGAGCTGTTTTTT	TRBV19	.	TRBJ2-2	21	.
CASSEYHGNTIYF	TGTGCCAGCAGTGAATACCATGGAAACACCATATATTTT	TRBV2	once	TRBJ1-3	13	.
CASSYQNGYEQYF	TGTGCCAGTAGTTACCAGAACGGCTACGAGCAGTACTTC	TRBV19	.	TRBJ2-7	13	.
CASSLNEKLFF	TGTGCCAGCAGCCTTAACGAAAAACTGTTTTTT	TRBV28	.	TRBJ1-4	11	.
CASSVRDRYTDTQYF	TGTGCCAGCAGCGTCCGGGACAGGTACACAGATACGCAGTATTTT	TRBV2	once	TRBJ2-3	15	TRBD1
CASSSPSRYYNEQFF	TGTGCCAGCAGCTCCCCTTCTAGATACTACAATGAGCAGTTCTTC	TRBV11-2	.	TRBJ2-1	15	.
CASSSGQLNYTF	TGTGCCAGCAGCTCGGGACAGCTCAACTACACCTTC	TRBV11-2	.	TRBJ1-2	12	TRBD1
CASSLANNQPQHF	TGTGCCAGCAGCTTAGCGAATAACCAGCCCCAGCATTTT	TRBV7-2	.	TRBJ1-5	13	.
CASSPDGIQPQHF	TGTGCCAGCAGCCCGGACGGTATACAGCCCCAGCATTTT	TRBV14	.	TRBJ1-5	13	.
CASSPRTGEGNQPQHF	TGTGCCAGCAGTCCAAGGACAGGGGAGGGCAATCAGCCCCAGCATTTT	TRBV28	.	TRBJ1-5	16	TRBD1
CASSPTGGTGELFF	TGTGCCAGCAGTCCTACAGGGGGCACCGGGGAGCTGTTTTTT	TRBV27	.	TRBJ2-2	14	TRBD1
CASSVTGVWDYGYTF	TGTGCCAGCAGCGTAACAGGGGTTTGGGACTATGGCTACACCTTC	TRBV5-4	.	TRBJ1-2	15	TRBD1
CASSSDRAYTDTQYF	TGTGCCAGCAGTTCGGACAGGGCCTACACAGATACGCAGTATTTT	TRBV7-8	.	TRBJ2-3	15	TRBD1
CASSWGGGSGELFF	TGCGCCAGCAGCTGGGGAGGAGGGTCCGGGGAGCTGTTTTTT	TRBV5-1	.	TRBJ2-2	14	.
CSVTRGTGTEAFF	TGCAGCGTTACCAGGGGGACAGGCACTGAAGCTTTCTTT	TRBV29-1	medium-sized	TRBJ1-1	13	TRBD1
CAWRFGSYEQYF	TGTGCCTGGAGGTTCGGCAGCTACGAGCAGTACTTC	TRBV30	.	TRBJ2-7	12	.
CATSEARADSNQPQHF	TGTGCCACCAGTGAGGCCAGGGCCGATAGCAATCAGCCCCAGCATTTT	TRBV24-1	.	TRBJ1-5	16	.
CASSPPGKGGYTF	TGTGCCAGCAGCCCCCCAGGGAAGGGAGGCTACACCTTC	TRBV7-2	.	TRBJ1-2	13	.
CASSPPCGTEAFF	TGCGCCAGCAGTCCCCCTTGCGGGACTGAAGCTTTCTTT	TRBV23-1	.	TRBJ1-1	13	.
CASSFRSIQETQYF	TGTGCCAGCAGTTTCCGGTCTATCCAAGAGACCCAGTACTTC	TRBV28	.	TRBJ2-5	14	.
CASSLGNSNTGELFF	TGTGCCAGCAGCTTAGGAAACTCGAACACCGGGGAGCTGTTTTTT	TRBV11-3	.	TRBJ2-2	15	.
CASTEDKGGYEQYF	TGCGCCAGCACCGAGGATAAAGGGGGCTACGAGCAGTACTTC	TRBV10-2	.	TRBJ2-7	14	.